This TCR beta chain was retrieved from a study of blood T cell repertoires in COVID-19. Study details: Collection of acute and convalescent COVID-19 samples took place in the United States, Italy and Spain. PBMCs, B-cell-depleted T cells, or T cells provided the cDNA or gDNA that made up the material.

In this sample, this clone turned up once. Original data processing: How many nucleated cells were present was estimated from reference gene primer amplification. The method was immunoSEQ multiplex PCR; TCRdb's version includes in-frame clones alone and lacks a portion of them. V and J calls and clone size are as listed in that table; D and trimming were resolved from the DNA. The table includes roughly 200,000 clones, approximately 81% detected once. This CDR3 has 14 amino acids. V was trimmed by 6 bases and J by 0 bases, leaving 11 bases between them. CDR1 SNHLY and CDR2 FYNNEI come from the germline V gene.

The sequenced material came from peripheral blood. This chain uses TRBV2 with TRBJ2-5; the D gene is possibly TRBD2 (5 bases). The clonotype comes from a woman aged 80 or older with acute or convalescent COVID-19. The CDR3 loop is CASRDKLDQETQYF. The CDR3 coding sequence is TGTGCCAGCAGGGATAAACTAGACCAAGAGACCCAGTACTTC. Full variable domain (rest looked up from reference TRBV2 and TRBJ2-5): EPEVTQTPSHQVTQMGQEVILRCVPISNHLYFYWYRQILGQKVEFLVSFYNNEISEKSEIFDDQFSVERPDGSNFTLKIRSTKLEDSAMYFCASRDKLDQETQYFGPGTRLLVL.